A single sample is the source of the 13 T cell receptor beta chains below, sequenced in a study of blood T cell repertoires in COVID-19. Profiling relied on immunoSEQ multiplex PCR, and the TCRdb table lists in-frame clones only, not all of them. The table includes 200,000 to 300,000 clones, roughly 91% detected once. The sample consisted of peripheral blood. The receptors here all came from a man aged 25-45 years with COVID-19, enrolled during active disease.

The chain joins TRBV18 to TRBJ2-3; D uncertain. This CDR3 has 14 residues. V was clipped by 3 bases and J by 0 bases, with 7 bases between them. CDR1 and CDR2 from the germline V gene are KGHSH and LQKENI. Here the CDR3 reads CASSPPASTDTQYF. Written as DNA, the CDR3 is TGTGCCAGCTCACCCCCCGCGAGCACAGATACGCAGTATTTT.

J is TRBJ2-7 and V is TRBV3-1 (or the pseudogene TRBV3-2); tentative D call: TRBD1 (6 bases). Germline CDR1 LGHDT, CDR2 YNNKEL (reference sequence). The CDR3 totals 14 residues. Trimming removed 5 bases at V and 6 bases at J, with 17 bases between. In nucleotides, the CDR3 is TGTGCCAGCAGCGCTCCGGACAGTGGGGGCGAGCAGTACTTC. It is translated as CASSAPDSGGEQYF.

This rearrangement joins TRBV2 to TRBJ1-3, with D perhaps matching TRBD1 (5 bases). Germline CDR1 is SNHLY and CDR2 is FYNNEI. CDR3 size: 14 residues. Between the trimmed V and J ends, which lost 5 bases and 8 bases, there was a span of 16 bases. The CDR3 DNA follows: TGTGCCAGCAGTCCCAGAAGGGGACTGTACACCATATATTTT. The encoded protein is CASSPRRGLYTIYF.

The J gene is TRBJ1-1, the V gene TRBV5-1; TRBD1 matches 7 bases. Germline V gives CDR1 SGHRS, CDR2 YFSETQ. The CDR3 totals 13 residues. The ends lost 4 bases at V and 7 bases at J; junction bases unmatched: 7. The CDR3 DNA reads TGCGCCAGCAGCGTTGGGACAGACAATGAAGCTTTCTTT. Protein product: CASSVGTDNEAFF. Combining the CDR3 with reference TRBV5-1 and TRBJ1-1 gives the whole variable domain KAGVTQTPRYLIKTRGQQVTLSCSPISGHRSVSWYQQTPGQGLQFLFEYFSETQRNKGNFPGRFSGRQFSNSRSEMNVSTLELGDSALYLCASSVGTDNEAFFGQGTRLTVV.

J is TRBJ1-5 and V is TRBV20-1, with 8 bases matching TRBD1. The CDR3 covers 17 residues. Unmatched junction bases numbered 12, after V lost 3 bases and J lost 2 bases. Germline V gene data show CDR1 as DFQATT and CDR2 as SNEGSKA (reference sequence). The DNA of the CDR3 is TGCAGTGCTAGTGGGGGATGGGGACAGGAAGGCAATCAGCCCCAGCATTTT. Translated: CSASGGWGQEGNQPQHF.

The rearrangement links TRBV10-3 to TRBJ1-2; 8 nucleotides match TRBD1. The CDR3 runs to 15 residues. The V gene end was trimmed by 4 bases and the J gene end by 5 bases; junction bases not matched to a gene: 9. From germline, CDR1 is ENHRY and CDR2 SYGVKD. Here the CDR3 DNA reads TGTGCCATCAGTGTGGAGACAGGGGTTTCGTATGGCTACACCTTC. Its translation is CAISVETGVSYGYTF.

The gene calls are TRBV18 and TRBJ2-3; a possible D gene is TRBD1 (5 bases). V gave up 0 bases and J gave up 5 bases, with 12 bases separating them. Looked up from germline, CDR1 is KGHSH and CDR2 is LQKENI. There are 15 residues in the CDR3. The CDR3 bases are TGTGCCAGCTCACCACCTTCCAGGGTGCTAGATACGCAGTATTTT. Translating it yields CASSPPSRVLDTQYF.

V is TRBV6-5 and J is TRBJ1-2, with TRBD1 matching over 8 bases. This CDR3 contains 14 residues. CDR1 is MNHEY, CDR2 SVGAGI, per germline. J lost 6 bases, V lost 4 bases, and 7 bases had no gene match. CDR3: CASSSGQGTHGYTF. The DNA for the CDR3 is TGTGCCAGCAGTTCCGGACAGGGTACGCATGGCTACACCTTC.

The chain combines TRBV7-7 with TRBJ2-2, with TRBD1 matching over 10 bases. The CDR3 runs 14 residues. Germline CDR1 SSHAT, CDR2 FNYEAQ (reference sequence). The ends lost 5 bases at V and 5 bases at J; junction bases unmatched: 2. The CDR3 here is CASSQGQGTGELFF. In DNA form, the CDR3 reads TGTGCCAGCAGCCAGGGACAGGGGACCGGGGAGCTGTTTTTT.

The CDR3 nucleotides are TGTGCAAGTGGCAACTATGGCTACACCTTC. This sequence encodes CASGNYGYTF. V and J are TRBV12-2 and TRBJ1-2; TRBD1 reflects the table's D call only, with no check against the DNA. TRBV12-2 is described as a pseudogene. The CDR3 runs to 10 residues.

The sample holds one count of this clone. The chain joins TRBV5-5 to TRBJ1-4, with TRBD1 identical over 10 bases. The CDR3 consists of 17 residues. V lost 0 bases and J lost 4; bases outside the gene matches: 6. The germline V gene encodes CDR1 SGHKS and CDR2 YYEKEE (reference sequence). This chain's CDR3 is CASSLAGTGVNNEKLFF. The CDR3 nucleotides read TGTGCCAGCAGCTTGGCCGGGACAGGGGTTAATAATGAAAAACTGTTTTTT.

J is TRBJ1-3 and V is TRBV9; TRBD1 matches 7 bases. The V gene's germline CDR1 is SGDLS and CDR2 YYNGEE. The CDR3 is 17 amino acids. The V and J ends lost 0 bases and 2 bases, in that order; junction bases with no gene match: 8. CDR3 protein: CASSVGGAGQAGNTIYF. In nucleotides, the CDR3 is TGTGCCAGCAGCGTAGGGGGTGCCGGACAGGCTGGAAACACCATATATTTT.

J is TRBJ1-2 and V is TRBV27; 8 bases are a match to TRBD1. The CDR3 sequence is 17 residues long. The germline V gene has CDR1 MNHEY and CDR2 SMNVEV (reference sequence). Trimming took 5 bases from V and 0 from J; bases not matched to a gene: 11. The CDR3 protein is CASSLVGQGRSNYGYTF. Written as DNA, the CDR3 is TGTGCCAGCAGTCTCGTAGGACAGGGCCGCTCTAACTATGGCTACACCTTC.